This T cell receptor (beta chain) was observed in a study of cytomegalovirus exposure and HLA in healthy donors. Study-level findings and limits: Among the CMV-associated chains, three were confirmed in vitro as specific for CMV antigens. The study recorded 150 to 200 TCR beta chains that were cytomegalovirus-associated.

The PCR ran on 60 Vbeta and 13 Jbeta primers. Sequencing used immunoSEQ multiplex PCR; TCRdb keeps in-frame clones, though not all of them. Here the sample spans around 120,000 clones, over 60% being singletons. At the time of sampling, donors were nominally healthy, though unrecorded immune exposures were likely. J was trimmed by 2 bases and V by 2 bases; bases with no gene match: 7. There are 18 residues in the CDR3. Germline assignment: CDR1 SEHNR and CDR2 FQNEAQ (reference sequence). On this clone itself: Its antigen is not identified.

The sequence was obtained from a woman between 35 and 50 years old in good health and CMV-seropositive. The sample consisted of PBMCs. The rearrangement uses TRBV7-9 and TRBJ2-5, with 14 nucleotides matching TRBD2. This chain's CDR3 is CASSLPPGLAGEQETQYF. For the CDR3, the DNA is TGTGCCAGCAGCTTACCCCCGGGACTAGCGGGAGAACAAGAGACCCAGTACTTC.